The clone carrying this TCR beta chain has only a few counts. Its antigen is currently unknown. TCR beta cDNA libraries had unique molecular identifiers. It was from roughly 1 to 10 million T cells that about half a million cDNA molecules came. MiXCR, applied by TCRdb to the PCR reads, yields one record per CDR3 protein. Of about 460,000 distinct CDR3 sequences in the sample, around 40% are singletons; the top ten hold about 12%. The data were obtained in a study of post-analysis software for immune sequencing data. Study results and limitations: TRBV5-6, TRBV5-1 and TRBV20-1 were among several TRBV segments more frequent in patients than controls. Normalized Chao1 diversity in multiple sclerosis patients fell significantly below that of controls.

Trimming shortened V by 3 bases and J by 1 base, and 19 bases separated the two germline ends. Germline-derived CDR1 and CDR2 are MDHEN and SYDVKM. The CDR3 has 17 amino acids. This TCR derives from a girl between 10 and 17 years old with multiple sclerosis. The material sequenced was blood. The chain joins TRBV28 to TRBJ2-7; maybe TRBD1 (6 bases). CDR3 nucleotide sequence: TGTGCCAGCAGTTTCGGTGCGACAGGCTACGATTCCTACGAGCAGTACTTC. Translating gives CASSFGATGYDSYEQYF.